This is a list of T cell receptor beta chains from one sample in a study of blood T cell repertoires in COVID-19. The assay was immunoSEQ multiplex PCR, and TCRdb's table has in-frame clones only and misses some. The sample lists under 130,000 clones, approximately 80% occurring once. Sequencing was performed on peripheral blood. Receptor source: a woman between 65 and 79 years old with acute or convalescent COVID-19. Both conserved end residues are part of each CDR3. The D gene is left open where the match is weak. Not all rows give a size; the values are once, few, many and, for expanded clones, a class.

CDR3aa: CAISPGTGERGEKLFF
CDR3nt: TGTGCCATCAGTCCCGGGACAGGGGAGCGGGGTGAAAAACTGTTTTTT
abundance: -
v_gene: TRBV10-3
d_gene: TRBD1
j_gene: TRBJ1-4

CDR3aa: CASSPVRTELNTEAFF
CDR3nt: TGTGCCAGCAGTCCCGTTCGGACAGAATTGAACACTGAAGCTTTCTTT
abundance: -
v_gene: TRBV28
d_gene: -
j_gene: TRBJ1-1

CDR3aa: CASRPAGVENSPLHF
CDR3nt: TGCGCCAGCAGGCCCGCAGGGGTCGAGAATTCACCCCTCCACTTT
abundance: -
v_gene: TRBV10-2
d_gene: -
j_gene: TRBJ1-6

CDR3aa: CASSVGISTGIDYGYTF
CDR3nt: TGTGCCAGCAGCGTAGGGATCTCGACAGGGATAGACTATGGCTACACCTTC
abundance: -
v_gene: TRBV9
d_gene: TRBD1
j_gene: TRBJ1-2

CDR3aa: CASGLVLNTDTQYF
CDR3nt: TGTGCTAGTGGTTTGGTACTCAACACAGATACGCAGTATTTT
abundance: -
v_gene: TRBV12-5
d_gene: -
j_gene: TRBJ2-3

CDR3aa: CASRLDRADTQYF
CDR3nt: TGTGCCAGCAGATTAGACAGGGCAGATACGCAGTATTTT
abundance: -
v_gene: TRBV5-4
d_gene: TRBD1
j_gene: TRBJ2-3

CDR3aa: CASSDGTDHNSPLHF
CDR3nt: TGCGCCAGCAGCGACGGGACAGACCATAATTCACCCCTCCACTTT
abundance: -
v_gene: TRBV5-1
d_gene: TRBD1
j_gene: TRBJ1-6

CDR3aa: CASRGGQAVYGYTF
CDR3nt: TGTGCCAGCAGGGGAGGTCAGGCGGTCTATGGCTACACCTTC
abundance: -
v_gene: TRBV6-5
d_gene: -
j_gene: TRBJ1-2

CDR3aa: CASSAYRSSYNSPLHF
CDR3nt: TGCGCCAGCAGCGCTTACAGGAGCTCCTATAATTCACCCCTCCACTTT
abundance: -
v_gene: TRBV5-1
d_gene: -
j_gene: TRBJ1-6

CDR3aa: CATQRGDSGNTIYF
CDR3nt: TGTGCCACCCAGCGGGGGGACTCTGGAAACACCATATATTTT
abundance: -
v_gene: TRBV15
d_gene: -
j_gene: TRBJ1-3

CDR3aa: CASSPGTGETQYF
CDR3nt: TGTGCCAGCAGCCCCGGGACTGGAGAGACCCAGTACTTC
abundance: -
v_gene: TRBV7-9
d_gene: -
j_gene: TRBJ2-5

CDR3aa: CASSPLGGQSNTGELFF
CDR3nt: TGTGCCAGCAGCCCATTGGGGGGACAGAGTAACACCGGGGAGCTGTTTTTT
abundance: -
v_gene: TRBV3-1/TRBV3-2
d_gene: -
j_gene: TRBJ2-2

CDR3aa: CASSPSGGHLTDTQYF
CDR3nt: TGCGCCAGCAGCCCCTCTGGGGGACACTTGACAGATACGCAGTATTTT
abundance: -
v_gene: TRBV4-3
d_gene: -
j_gene: TRBJ2-3

CDR3aa: CAISFGLAGGPGSYNEQFF
CDR3nt: TGTGCCATCAGTTTCGGACTAGCGGGAGGGCCAGGGTCCTACAATGAGCAGTTCTTC
abundance: -
v_gene: TRBV10-3
d_gene: TRBD2
j_gene: TRBJ2-1

CDR3aa: CASSLQAGGGYTF
CDR3nt: TGTGCCAGCAGCTTGCAGGCAGGGGGCGGCTACACCTTC
abundance: -
v_gene: TRBV5-6
d_gene: TRBD1
j_gene: TRBJ1-2

CDR3aa: CATSDNSRGTDTQYF
CDR3nt: TGTGCCACCAGTGACAATTCCCGGGGCACAGATACGCAGTATTTT
abundance: -
v_gene: TRBV24-1
d_gene: -
j_gene: TRBJ2-3

CDR3aa: CASSQLRGSGNTIYF
CDR3nt: TGTGCCAGCAGCCAATTAAGAGGATCTGGAAACACCATATATTTT
abundance: -
v_gene: TRBV16
d_gene: -
j_gene: TRBJ1-3

CDR3aa: CASSLVEGAAQPQHF
CDR3nt: TGTGCCAGCAGCTTGGTTGAGGGGGCGGCTCAGCCCCAGCATTTT
abundance: -
v_gene: TRBV5-5
d_gene: TRBD1
j_gene: TRBJ1-5

CDR3aa: CASSLRFDYGYTF
CDR3nt: TGTGCCAGCAGTTTGAGGTTTGACTATGGCTACACCTTC
abundance: -
v_gene: TRBV27
d_gene: -
j_gene: TRBJ1-2

CDR3aa: CASSIGLAGGQTDTQYF
CDR3nt: TGTGCCAGTAGTATTGGCCTAGCGGGAGGGCAAACAGATACGCAGTATTTT
abundance: -
v_gene: TRBV19
d_gene: TRBD2
j_gene: TRBJ2-3

CDR3aa: CASSVVSMSSYNEQFF
CDR3nt: TGTGCCAGCAGCGTAGTAAGCATGAGCTCCTACAATGAGCAGTTCTTC
abundance: once
v_gene: TRBV9
d_gene: -
j_gene: TRBJ2-1

CDR3aa: CASSEVRTQYF
CDR3nt: TGTGCCAGCAGTGAAGTGCGGACCCAGTACTTC
abundance: -
v_gene: TRBV2
d_gene: -
j_gene: TRBJ2-5

CDR3aa: CASSWGGLGIYEQYF
CDR3nt: TGTGCCAGCAGTTGGGGGGGGCTCGGGATATACGAGCAGTACTTC
abundance: -
v_gene: TRBV27
d_gene: -
j_gene: TRBJ2-7